These 9 T cell receptor beta chains were all obtained from the same sample, sequenced in a study of blood T cell repertoires in COVID-19. Assay used: immunoSEQ multiplex PCR; TCRdb lists only in-frame clones, some missing. This table holds about 160,000 clones, around 80% found once. The sample was peripheral blood. Receptors were obtained from a woman older than 75 with acute or convalescent COVID-19.

The V gene is TRBV10-2, the J gene TRBJ2-3; 11 bases match TRBD1. Losses at the gene ends were 3 bases for V and 3 bases for J; bases not matched to a gene: 5. Germline values: CDR1 WSHSY, CDR2 SAAADI. The CDR3 is 16 residues long. The CDR3: CASSDSGTGGTDTQYF. In DNA form, the CDR3 reads TGCGCCAGCAGTGATTCCGGGACAGGGGGAACAGATACGCAGTATTTT.

The chain couples TRBV2 to TRBJ2-1; TRBD2 matches at 10 bases. Per germline, CDR1 SNHLY and CDR2 FYNNEI. Trimming at V came to 6 bases and at J to 7 bases, leaving 12 bases not matched to a gene. The CDR3 runs 16 residues. The DNA of the CDR3 is TGTGCCAGCAGCGGCAATGAGCGGGAGGGCCAAAATGAGCAGTTCTTC. Its translation is CASSGNEREGQNEQFF.

The genes are TRBV28 and TRBJ2-3; TRBD1 agrees at 7 bases. Germline CDR1 MDHEN, CDR2 SYDVKM. CDR3 size: 13 residues. The J segment lost 4 bases and the V segment lost 6 bases, leaving 4 bases of the junction unmatched. The CDR3 is CASRAQGADTQYF. CDR3 nucleotides: TGTGCCAGCAGGGCCCAGGGGGCAGATACGCAGTATTTT.

This chain links TRBV19 with TRBJ1-5; 9 bases agree with TRBD1. V gave up 6 bases and J gave up 5 bases; unmatched junction bases: 11. Germline V gene lookup returns CDR1 LNHDA and CDR2 SQIVND (reference sequence). The CDR3 loop spans 16 amino acids. CDR3: CASSKLDRGMDQPQHF. The CDR3 bases are TGTGCCAGTAGCAAATTGGACAGGGGCATGGATCAGCCCCAGCATTTT. Full variable domain (outside the CDR3, taken from reference TRBV19 and TRBJ1-5): DGGITQSPKYLFRKEGQNVTLSCEQNLNHDAMYWYRQDPGQGLRLIYYSQIVNDFQKGDIAEGYSVSREKKESFPLTVTSAQKNPTAFYLCASSKLDRGMDQPQHFGDGTRLSIL.

V is TRBV5-1 and J is TRBJ1-3; 9 bases agree with TRBD1. This CDR3 is 14 amino acids long. In germline, CDR1 is SGHRS, CDR2 YFSETQ. Unmatched junction bases numbered 4, after V lost 4 bases and J lost 5 bases. The CDR3 reads CASSLGTGRNTIYF. The CDR3 DNA is TGCGCCAGCAGCCTAGGGACAGGGCGAAACACCATATATTTT.

The chain recombines TRBV7-2 with TRBJ2-2; D is perhaps TRBD1 (5 bases). Deletions cut 7 bases from V and 0 bases from J, with 9 bases between. Germline CDR1 SGHTA, CDR2 FQGNSA. The CDR3 has 14 amino acids. In DNA, the CDR3 is TGTGCCAGCATCCGGACAACGAACACCGGGGAGCTGTTTTTT. Translated: CASIRTTNTGELFF.

The chain is built from TRBV7-9 and TRBJ2-4; perhaps TRBD1 as D (6 bases). Germline values: CDR1 SEHNR, CDR2 FQNEAQ (reference sequence). V was shortened by 5 bases and J by 0 bases, with 11 bases between the two germline ends. This CDR3 has 15 amino acids. Here the CDR3 reads CASSETGLAKNIQYF. The CDR3 DNA is TGTGCCAGCAGCGAAACAGGGTTAGCCAAAAACATTCAGTACTTC.

V usage is TRBV19 and J usage is TRBJ2-1, with 11 bases identical to TRBD2. Trimming cost V 7 bases and J 1 base; bases outside gene matches: 3. Germline V lookup: CDR1 LNHDA, CDR2 SQIVND (reference sequence). There are 15 residues in the CDR3. CDR3 amino acids: CASNLAGGSYNEQFF. The CDR3 bases are TGTGCCAGTAATTTAGCGGGAGGGTCCTACAATGAGCAGTTCTTC. Filled out from reference TRBV19 and TRBJ2-1, the complete variable domain reads DGGITQSPKYLFRKEGQNVTLSCEQNLNHDAMYWYRQDPGQGLRLIYYSQIVNDFQKGDIAEGYSVSREKKESFPLTVTSAQKNPTAFYLCASNLAGGSYNEQFFGPGTRLTVL.

The V and J genes are TRBV11-2 and TRBJ2-2; TRBD1 might be the D (6 bases). CDR1 is SGHAT and CDR2 is FQNNGV in the germline V gene. The CDR3 runs 15 residues. Trimming pared 3 bases from V and 3 bases from J, leaving 11 bases between. CDR3 nucleotides: TGTGCCAGCAGCTTTGGCTCAGGGGACACCGGGGAGCTGTTTTTT. It codes for CASSFGSGDTGELFF.